This T cell receptor beta chain emerged from a study of blood T cell repertoires in COVID-19. In the study overall: T cells, B-cell-depleted T cells, or PBMCs supplied cDNA or gDNA.

The CDR3 sequence is 14 residues long. V lost 1 base to trimming and J lost 6 bases; unmatched junction nucleotides: 1. Germline-derived CDR1 and CDR2 are LGHDT and YNNKEL (reference sequence). It was during active infection that Seattle patients were enrolled and then longitudinally followed. Per the original methods: Counts of nucleated cells, estimated from reference gene primer amplification, were obtained. The data were produced by immunoSEQ multiplex PCR, yet TCRdb's version contains in-frame clones alone and is incomplete. V, J and clone size derive from that table, while D and trimming were established from the DNA sequence. The table records a few hundred thousand clones, over 75% of them present only once.

V usage is TRBV3-1 (or the pseudogene TRBV3-2) and J usage is TRBJ2-3; 10 bases map to TRBD2. The TCR was taken from a man aged 50 to 59 with COVID-19, enrolled during active disease. Sequences were obtained from peripheral blood. The DNA for the CDR3 is TGTGCCAGCAGCCAAGTTAGCGGGGGGGATACGCAGTATTTT. Translated, it gives CASSQVSGGDTQYF.